This paragraph covers one T cell receptor (beta chain) sequence. In the study's own analysis: How many nucleated cells were present was estimated from reference gene primer amplification. Assay used: immunoSEQ multiplex PCR; TCRdb lists only in-frame clones, some missing. V, J and clone size reflect that table, while D and trimming were determined from the DNA. The sample yields about 200,000 clones, just under 85% seen once. These data originate in a study of blood T cell repertoires in COVID-19. Study as a whole: T cells, B-cell-depleted T cells, or PBMCs supplied cDNA or gDNA.

The clonotype originates from a woman aged 45-65 years with active or convalescent COVID-19. Source material: peripheral blood.

CDR3 region: CASSDSKGTANYGYTF. CDR3 nucleotide sequence: TGTGCCAGCAGTGACTCGAAAGGGACAGCTAACTATGGCTACACCTTC. This chain joins TRBV6-4 and TRBJ1-2, with 7 bases aligning to TRBD1. The CDR3 length is 16 residues. CDR1 is MRHNA, CDR2 SNTAGT, per germline. V shed 0 bases and J 0 bases; nucleotides not matched to a gene: 4.